Reported below is one T cell receptor beta chain. There is no known antigen for this receptor. No much larger clonotype is one base removed from it; base qualities were not supplied. The data belong to a study of blood T cell repertoires in COVID-19 (dated by TCRdb to the early 2020s). Some background on the complete study: Samples covering the acute and convalescent phases of COVID-19 were provided by collaborators in the United States, Italy and Spain. Deeply sampled blood TCRbeta repertoires from subjects exposed to, actively infected with, or recovered from COVID-19 were included in the dataset. The samples were drawn from two sources: the first 160 participants of the ongoing ImmuneRACE study, and 1,000 to 1,500 subjects contributed by 6 global collaborators. The repertoires were made available in a free public database intended to serve as a resource for research on the immune response to SARS-CoV-2. Where available, HLA class I and class II types were obtained from metadata supplied by the sample provider rather than from assay-based typing. The prospective study material was composed of cDNA or gDNA derived from T cells, B-cell-depleted T cells, or PBMCs. Sample metadata almost always included a de-identified subject ID, COVID-19 status, age in years and sex. The investigation overall reported the following: Clinical and demographic metadata were provided uncurated, with the amount varying by source and participant.

TCRbeta CDR3 regions were amplified from genomic DNA using the immunoSEQ Assay, a bias-controlled multiplex PCR. For the original study's pipeline: The number of nucleated cells in each sample was estimated from the amplification of reference gene primers within the assay. To quantify the absolute abundance of each unique TCRbeta CDR3 rearrangement, sequence reads were collapsed and filtered. For each sample, productive Simpson clonality was calculated as the square root of Simpson's diversity index across productive rearrangements. Here the immuneACCESS table is served through TCRdb, limited to in-frame sequences with V and J called. Missing clones are a known gap in these copies; in checked studies unresolved V genes cover under half, and the rest lacks a known reason. D and trimming come from the DNA, and the V and J calls and clone size come from that table. The sample table contains a few hundred thousand clones; only one count was recorded for 75% to 90% of them. Under 2.5% of the sample is in the top ten clones.

The collaborating institutions used their own protocols to collect whole blood in K2EDTA tubes. Collaborator samples were shipped for TCRbeta analysis as frozen whole blood, isolated PBMCs, or DNA extracted from either sample type. V lost 0 bases and J lost 5 bases; the stretch between them is 19 bases long. The germline V gene encodes CDR1 LNHDA and CDR2 SQIVND (reference sequence). Its CDR3 holds 17 amino acids, cysteine through phenylalanine. CDR3 DNA only is kept here, 51 bases in frame from base 1. The sequence derives from a man in his fifties with acute or convalescent COVID-19. The material sequenced was peripheral blood. The chain is encoded by TRBV19 joined to TRBJ1-1, with TRBD1 tentatively as D gene (5 bases match). The DNA is TGTGCCAGTAGTATAGATTCCTCCCGGATGGGGCGGACTGAAGCTTTCTTT. Its protein is CASSIDSSRMGRTEAFF. Beyond the CDR3, the reference TRBV19 and TRBJ1-1 genes provide the residues; the full variable domain reads: DGGITQSPKYLFRKEGQNVTLSCEQNLNHDAMYWYRQDPGQGLRLIYYSQIVNDFQKGDIAEGYSVSREKKESFPLTVTSAQKNPTAFYLCASSIDSSRMGRTEAFFGQGTRLTVV.